These 31 T cell receptor beta chains came from one sample sequenced in a study of glioma-infiltrating T cells after dendritic cell vaccination. Indicated time point: after dendritic cell vaccination, including at tumor progression/relapse. Sequenced by immunoSEQ multiplex PCR; TCRdb stores in-frame clones only, minus some. The data contain approximately 50,000 clones, 89% of them singletons. The starting material was blood, obtained after dendritic cell vaccination. Source of these receptors: a human donor with glioblastoma.

V is TRBV4-2 and J is TRBJ2-5, with D tentatively TRBD2 (6 bases). V was clipped by 3 bases and J by 2 bases, with 19 bases between them. The CDR3 consists of 17 residues. Germline loops: CDR1 LGHNA, CDR2 YNFKEQ. The CDR3 DNA follows: TGTGCCAGCAGCCATGGACTCCGGACTACTCGACAAGAGACCCAGTACTTC. This encodes CASSHGLRTTRQETQYF.

V is TRBV19 and J is TRBJ2-7; possibly TRBD2 for D (5 bases). CDR1 and CDR2 from the germline V gene are LNHDA and SQIVND (reference sequence). Trimming pared 3 bases from V and 2 bases from J, leaving 14 bases between. The CDR3 totals 15 residues. In DNA, the CDR3 is TGTGCCAGTAGTATTTTTGCGGGTGTCACCTACGAGCAGTACTTC. Protein product: CASSIFAGVTYEQYF.

J is TRBJ2-3 and V is TRBV4-1, with TRBD1 matching 11 bases. Germline V gene lookup returns CDR1 MGHRA and CDR2 YSYEKL. The CDR3 runs 15 residues. Trimming at V came to 5 bases and at J to 3 bases, leaving 4 bases not matched to a gene. CDR3: CASSFRDRGTDTQYF. The CDR3 nucleotides are TGCGCCAGCAGCTTCCGGGACAGGGGGACAGATACGCAGTATTTT.

This clone showed up just once. The rearrangement links TRBV7-8 to TRBJ1-5; the match to TRBD1 covers 11 bases. The CDR3 contains 17 residues. With 5 bases clipped from V and 5 bases from J, the junction kept 11 bases outside the gene matches. The germline gives CDR1 SGHVS, CDR2 FQNEAQ. The CDR3 loop is CASSDKRDRGIYQPQHF. CDR3 DNA: TGTGCCAGCAGCGATAAGAGGGACAGGGGGATCTATCAGCCCCAGCATTTT.

The genes are TRBV11-2 and TRBJ2-1; the match to TRBD2 covers 7 bases. V lost 5 bases and J lost 4; bases outside the gene matches: 5. CDR1 is SGHAT and CDR2 is FQNNGV in the germline V gene. This CDR3 has 14 residues. The CDR3 here is CASSRPSGYNEQFF. CDR3 in DNA: TGTGCCAGCAGCCGACCTAGCGGATACAATGAGCAGTTCTTC.

This chain connects TRBV6-8 to TRBJ2-1; 8 nucleotides match TRBD2. Unmatched junction bases numbered 14, after V lost 3 bases and J lost 1 base. The CDR3 has 19 residues. Germline-derived CDR1 and CDR2 are MNHGY and SAAAGT. CDR3 sequence (DNA): TGTGCCAGCAGTTATTGTCGTTGGGCGGGGACTAGTTCCTACAATGAGCAGTTCTTC. Translation gives CASSYCRWAGTSSYNEQFF.

J is TRBJ1-1 and V is TRBV7-2; D is perhaps TRBD1 (6 bases). Between the trimmed V and J ends, which lost 1 base and 4 bases, there was a span of 10 bases. The germline V gene encodes CDR1 SGHTA and CDR2 FQGNSA. The CDR3 spans 14 residues. CDR3 nucleotides: TGTGCCAGCAGCTTAGTGATACAGGGCACTGAAGCTTTCTTT. It is translated as CASSLVIQGTEAFF.

The V gene is TRBV28, the J gene TRBJ2-7; D is possibly TRBD2 (5 bases). The germline V and J ends were trimmed by 5 bases and 3 bases, with 11 bases remaining between them. The CDR3 is 13 residues long. Germline CDR1 is MDHEN and CDR2 is SYDVKM. The CDR3 here is CASSIGGSYEQYF. CDR3 coding DNA: TGTGCCAGCAGTATAGGTGGGAGCTACGAGCAGTACTTC.

The chain joins TRBV27 to TRBJ2-2, with 7 positions matching TRBD1. The CDR3 consists of 19 residues. V lost 2 bases and J lost 4; bases outside the gene matches: 16. The germline CDR1 and CDR2 sequences are MNHEY and SMNVEV (reference sequence). This chain's CDR3 is CASSLGWGNRGGFTGELFF. The CDR3 DNA reads as TGTGCCAGCAGTTTAGGCTGGGGTAATAGAGGGGGCTTCACCGGGGAGCTGTTTTTT.

The chain carries TRBV7-9 and TRBJ2-1, with D maybe TRBD1 (5 bases). Germline CDR1 and CDR2: SEHNR and FQNEAQ (reference sequence). This CDR3 has 13 amino acids. V lost 5 bases and J lost 5, with 10 bases in between. DNA of the CDR3: TGTGCCAGCAGCCCAAGACAGAACAATGAGCAGTTCTTC. This encodes CASSPRQNNEQFF.

The chain carries TRBV5-3 and TRBJ2-1; 10 bases are shared with TRBD2. TRBV5-3 is filed as an ORF, its function uncertain. CDR3 length: 16 amino acids. The trim removed 4 bases at V and 3 bases at J, leaving 7 bases unmatched. CDR3: CARSPIAGGFYNEQFF. The CDR3 bases are TGTGCCAGAAGCCCCATAGCGGGAGGATTCTACAATGAGCAGTTCTTC.

V and J are TRBV2 and TRBJ2-3, with TRBD2 identical over 12 bases. CDR3 length equals 16 residues. With V trimmed by 5 bases and J by 0 bases, 3 bases remained unmatched. Germline values: CDR1 SNHLY, CDR2 FYNNEI. CDR3 region: CASSYLAGGSTDTQYF. The CDR3 DNA reads TGTGCCAGCAGTTATCTAGCGGGGGGGAGCACAGATACGCAGTATTTT. Full variable domain (rest looked up from reference TRBV2 and TRBJ2-3): EPEVTQTPSHQVTQMGQEVILRCVPISNHLYFYWYRQILGQKVEFLVSFYNNEISEKSEIFDDQFSVERPDGSNFTLKIRSTKLEDSAMYFCASSYLAGGSTDTQYFGPGTRLTVL.

The V call is TRBV28, the J call TRBJ1-2; 7 nucleotides match TRBD1. This CDR3 spans 14 amino acids. Trimming removed 5 bases from V and 2 bases from J; junction bases left unmatched: 5. Per the germline V gene, CDR1 is MDHEN and CDR2 is SYDVKM. CDR3 in DNA: TGTGCCAGCAGTGAGGGGGCTACGAACTATGGCTACACCTTC. Protein sequence: CASSEGATNYGYTF.

A single count supports this clone. The gene calls are TRBV19 and TRBJ1-5, with 7 bases matching TRBD1. The V segment lost 8 bases and the J segment 4 bases; nucleotides outside the gene matches: 8. This CDR3 has 14 residues. Germline CDR1 and CDR2: LNHDA and SQIVND (reference sequence). CDR3 sequence: CASSTGFVNQPQHF. Written as DNA, the CDR3 is TGTGCCAGTTCGACAGGGTTTGTTAATCAGCCCCAGCATTTT.

This rearrangement joins TRBV5-1 to TRBJ2-7, with TRBD2 matching 14 bases. J was trimmed by 2 bases and V by 4 bases; bases with no gene match: 8. CDR3 length: 17 amino acids. Germline values: CDR1 SGHRS, CDR2 YFSETQ. The CDR3 DNA reads TGCGCCAGCAGCCTGGGACTAGCGGGAGTAATGGCCTACGAGCAGTACTTC. Residues: CASSLGLAGVMAYEQYF.

The rearrangement uses TRBV28 and TRBJ2-7, with 8 bases fitting TRBD2. CDR1 and CDR2 (germline): MDHEN, SYDVKM. The V segment lost 6 bases and the J segment 0 bases; nucleotides outside the gene matches: 13. CDR3 size: 17 residues. CDR3 nucleotide sequence: TGTGCCAGCAGACTAGCGGTTGGAACATCGAGCTCCTACGAGCAGTACTTC. It codes for CASRLAVGTSSSYEQYF.

The chain links TRBV4-1 to TRBJ2-1, with 9 bases aligning to TRBD2. Germline V gives CDR1 MGHRA, CDR2 YSYEKL. V was pared by 2 bases and J by 3 bases, with 11 bases of the junction left unmatched. The CDR3 sequence is 18 residues long. CDR3 DNA: TGCGCCAGCAGCCAATCGACCCTTAGCGGGGGAAGCTACAATGAGCAGTTCTTC. Translation gives CASSQSTLSGGSYNEQFF.

This clone has a handful of counts. This chain connects TRBV2 to TRBJ1-3; 10 positions agree with TRBD1. Germline CDR1 and CDR2: SNHLY and FYNNEI. The CDR3 totals 17 residues. Trimming cost V 9 bases and J 0 bases; bases outside gene matches: 11. This chain's CDR3 is CARGTGERTFSGNTIYF. CDR3 nucleotides: TGTGCCAGGGGGACAGGGGAACGGACCTTCTCTGGAAACACCATATATTTT.

This clone was counted once. The rearrangement links TRBV11-3 to TRBJ2-5; 8 bases match TRBD1. In germline, CDR1 is SGHNT, CDR2 YENEEA. This CDR3 has 16 residues. The V and J ends lost 4 bases and 2 bases, in that order; junction bases with no gene match: 9. Here the CDR3 reads CASSSLAQGGQETQYF. The CDR3 DNA follows: TGTGCCAGCAGCTCCCTGGCACAGGGGGGACAAGAGACCCAGTACTTC.

This CDR3 is CASSLDNSNYGYTF. In nucleotides, the CDR3 is TGTGCCAGCAGTTTAGACAACAGCAACTATGGCTACACCTTC. V is TRBV28 and J is TRBJ1-2; no clear D. The germline V gene has CDR1 MDHEN and CDR2 SYDVKM. The CDR3 covers 14 residues. With 2 bases removed from V and 2 bases from J, the gap between germline ends came to 9 bases.

This clone appeared once. The J gene is TRBJ2-7, the V gene TRBV5-1; D call uncertain. Germline CDR1 SGHRS, CDR2 YFSETQ. CDR3 length: 14 amino acids. Trimming pared 4 bases from V and 5 bases from J, leaving 16 bases between. This CDR3 reads CASSPLIKLDEQYF. The DNA of the CDR3 is TGCGCCAGCAGCCCGCTGATCAAACTGGACGAGCAGTACTTC. The variable domain in full, completed from reference TRBV5-1 and TRBJ2-7, reads KAGVTQTPRYLIKTRGQQVTLSCSPISGHRSVSWYQQTPGQGLQFLFEYFSETQRNKGNFPGRFSGRQFSNSRSEMNVSTLELGDSALYLCASSPLIKLDEQYFGPGTRLTVT.

The chain joins TRBV10-3 to TRBJ1-1; D remains ambiguous. With 3 bases removed from V and 7 bases from J, the gap between germline ends came to 6 bases. The CDR3 loop spans 11 amino acids. Germline CDR1 ENHRY, CDR2 SYGVKD. The CDR3: CAISDRLEAFF. CDR3 in DNA: TGTGCCATCAGTGACCGACTTGAAGCTTTCTTT.

The chain uses TRBV28 and TRBJ1-3; a possible D gene is TRBD1 (5 bases). This CDR3 is 16 amino acids long. V lost 2 bases to trimming and J lost 1 base, with 12 bases between them. The germline CDR1 and CDR2 sequences are MDHEN and SYDVKM. The CDR3 spells CASSLARATSGNTIYF. CDR3 bases: TGTGCCAGCAGTTTAGCCAGGGCAACGTCTGGAAACACCATATATTTT.

V is TRBV4-3 and J is TRBJ1-3; D not resolved. V gave up 0 bases and J gave up 1 base, with 10 bases separating them. This CDR3 comprises 16 residues. Per the germline V gene, CDR1 is LGHNA and CDR2 is YSLEER. The CDR3 sequence is CASSQDQAVSGNTIYF. The CDR3 DNA reads TGCGCCAGCAGCCAAGATCAAGCGGTATCTGGAAACACCATATATTTT.

V gene TRBV28 combines with J gene TRBJ1-1; unclear D gene. The CDR3 is 12 amino acids. Trimming stripped 8 bases from V and 3 bases from J, with 10 bases between. From germline, CDR1 is MDHEN and CDR2 SYDVKM. DNA of the CDR3: TGTGCCAGCGGGCAGTTGGACACTGAAGCTTTCTTT. It encodes CASGQLDTEAFF.

The chain couples TRBV11-3 to TRBJ2-2, with D hard to call. CDR1 SGHNT and CDR2 YENEEA come from the germline V gene. The V and J ends lost 1 base and 3 bases respectively, with 12 bases between them. This CDR3 has 16 amino acids. The CDR3, as DNA: TGTGCCAGCAGCTTAGGGATTAGTCGGGACACCGGGGAGCTGTTTTTT. Its translation is CASSLGISRDTGELFF. The variable domain in full, with the rest retrieved from reference TRBV11-3 and TRBJ2-2, is EAGVVQSPRYKIIEKKQPVAFWCNPISGHNTLYWYLQNLGQGPELLIRYENEEAVDDSQLPKDRFSAERLKGVDSTLKIQPAELGDSAVYLCASSLGISRDTGELFFGEGSRLTVL.

The chain recombines TRBV10-3 with TRBJ2-3, with TRBD1 matching over 11 bases. CDR1 is ENHRY and CDR2 is SYGVKD in the germline V gene. Unmatched junction bases numbered 5, after V lost 0 bases and J lost 3 bases. CDR3 length: 17 amino acids. The CDR3 DNA reads TGTGCCATCAGTGAGTCCCGAGGGACAGGGGGAACAGATACGCAGTATTTT. Translating it yields CAISESRGTGGTDTQYF.

This chain connects TRBV5-6 to TRBJ2-7; D is possibly TRBD1 (6 bases). The CDR3 has 15 amino acids. Looked up from germline, CDR1 is SGHDT and CDR2 is YYEEEE. V dropped 2 bases and J dropped 0 bases, with 12 bases sitting between them. In DNA, the CDR3 is TGTGCCAGCAGCTTTACCCGAGGGGGCTCCTACGAGCAGTACTTC. It codes for CASSFTRGGSYEQYF.

The chain links TRBV5-1 to TRBJ2-7; TRBD1 matches at 8 bases. The CDR3 covers 12 residues. From germline, CDR1 is SGHRS and CDR2 YFSETQ. The ends lost 6 bases at V and 6 bases at J; junction bases unmatched: 5. The CDR3 loop reads CASTQGGSEQYF. Here the CDR3 DNA reads TGCGCCAGCACACAGGGGGGCTCCGAGCAGTACTTC.

The genes are TRBV7-3 and TRBJ2-3, with 9 positions matching TRBD2. Per the germline V gene, CDR1 is SGHTA and CDR2 is FQGTGA. This CDR3 has 18 residues. With 2 bases clipped from V and 4 bases from J, the junction kept 13 bases outside the gene matches. This CDR3 reads CASSLVPLGVAGADTQYF. In DNA, the CDR3 is TGTGCCAGCAGCTTAGTACCCCTTGGGGTAGCGGGGGCAGATACGCAGTATTTT.

This chain joins TRBV5-1 and TRBJ2-2; D possibly corresponds to TRBD1 (5 bases). Germline lookup yields CDR1 SGHRS and CDR2 YFSETQ. The CDR3 contains 14 residues. V lost 3 bases and J lost 4, with 10 bases in between. The CDR3 coding sequence is TGCGCCAGCAGCTATGGACAAACCACCGGGGAGCTGTTTTTT. Residues: CASSYGQTTGELFF.